This TCR beta chain was retrieved from a study of blood T cell repertoires in COVID-19. The overall study: The cDNA or gDNA used as material had been derived from T cells, B-cell-depleted T cells, or PBMCs.

TCRdb's table, derived via immunoSEQ multiplex PCR, lists solely in-frame clones and lacks some. The top ten clones hold around 3.5% of a sample with a few hundred thousand clones, about 80% of them seen once. Trimming left V 0 bases short and J 0 bases short, with 6 bases between. Germline lookup yields CDR1 MNHEY and CDR2 SVGAGI. This CDR3 has 15 amino acids. Ages ranged from roughly 18 to 100 years, with residence in approximately 25 US areas. Each recovered donor of Cohort 3 presented with two negative PCRs, clearance, or symptom resolution. The source of this sequence is a man in his fifties who had recovered from COVID-19. Sequenced: PBMCs or T cells enriched from blood (not recorded which). V gene TRBV6-5 combines with J gene TRBJ1-3; D uncertain. As DNA, the CDR3 is TGTGCCAGCAGTTACTCGCGTCTCTCTGGAAACACCATATATTTT. Its protein product is CASSYSRLSGNTIYF.